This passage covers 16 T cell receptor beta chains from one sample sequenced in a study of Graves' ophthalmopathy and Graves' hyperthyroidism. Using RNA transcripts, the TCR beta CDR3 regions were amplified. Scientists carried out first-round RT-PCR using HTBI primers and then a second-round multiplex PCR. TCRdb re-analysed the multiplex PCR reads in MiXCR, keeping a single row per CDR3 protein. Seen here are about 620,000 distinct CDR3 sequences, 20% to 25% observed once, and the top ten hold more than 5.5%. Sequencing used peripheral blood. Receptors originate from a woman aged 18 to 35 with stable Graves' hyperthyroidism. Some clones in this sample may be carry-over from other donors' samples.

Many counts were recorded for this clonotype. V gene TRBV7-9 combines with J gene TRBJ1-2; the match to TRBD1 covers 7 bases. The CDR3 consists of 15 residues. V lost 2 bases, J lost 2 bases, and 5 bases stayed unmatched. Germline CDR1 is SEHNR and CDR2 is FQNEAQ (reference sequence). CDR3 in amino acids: CASSLLGQPNYGYTF. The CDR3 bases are TGTGCCAGCAGCTTATTGGGACAGCCGAACTATGGCTACACCTTC.

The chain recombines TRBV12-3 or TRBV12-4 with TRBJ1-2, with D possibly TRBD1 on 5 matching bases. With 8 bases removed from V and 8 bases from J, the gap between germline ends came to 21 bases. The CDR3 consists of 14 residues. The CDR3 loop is CASGHPGPRGGYTF. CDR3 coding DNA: TGTGCCAGCGGTCACCCGGGACCCAGAGGAGGCTACACCTTC.

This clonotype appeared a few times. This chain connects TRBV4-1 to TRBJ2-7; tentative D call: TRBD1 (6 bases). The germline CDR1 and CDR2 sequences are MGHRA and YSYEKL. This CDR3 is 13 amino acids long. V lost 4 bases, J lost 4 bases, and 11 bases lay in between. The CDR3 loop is CASSRSGQYEQYF. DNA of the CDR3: TGCGCCAGCAGCCGAAGCGGACAGTACGAGCAGTACTTC.

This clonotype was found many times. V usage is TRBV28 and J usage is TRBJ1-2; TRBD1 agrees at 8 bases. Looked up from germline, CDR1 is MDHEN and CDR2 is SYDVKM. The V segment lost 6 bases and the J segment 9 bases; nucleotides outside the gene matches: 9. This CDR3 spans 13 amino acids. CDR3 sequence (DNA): TGTGCCAGCAGCATAAGGACAGGGTCAAGCTACACCTTC. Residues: CASSIRTGSSYTF.

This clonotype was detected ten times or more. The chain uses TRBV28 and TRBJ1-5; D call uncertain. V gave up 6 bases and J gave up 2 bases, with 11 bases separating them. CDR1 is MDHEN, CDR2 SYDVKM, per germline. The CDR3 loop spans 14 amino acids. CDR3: CASSTLVGNQPQHF. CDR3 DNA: TGTGCCAGCAGCACCTTAGTAGGCAATCAGCCCCAGCATTTT. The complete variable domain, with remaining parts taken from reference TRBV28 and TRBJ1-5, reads DVKVTQSSRYLVKRTGEKVFLECVQDMDHENMFWYRQDPGLGLRLIYFSYDVKMKEKGDIPEGYSVSREKKERFSLILESASTNQTSMYLCASSTLVGNQPQHFGDGTRLSIL.

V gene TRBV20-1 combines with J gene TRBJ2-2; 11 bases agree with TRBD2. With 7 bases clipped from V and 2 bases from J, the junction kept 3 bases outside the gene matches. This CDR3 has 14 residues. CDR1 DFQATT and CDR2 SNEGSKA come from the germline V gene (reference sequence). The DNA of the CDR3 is TGCAGTGTAGCGGGAGGGCCCAACACCGGGGAGCTGTTTTTT. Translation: CSVAGGPNTGELFF.

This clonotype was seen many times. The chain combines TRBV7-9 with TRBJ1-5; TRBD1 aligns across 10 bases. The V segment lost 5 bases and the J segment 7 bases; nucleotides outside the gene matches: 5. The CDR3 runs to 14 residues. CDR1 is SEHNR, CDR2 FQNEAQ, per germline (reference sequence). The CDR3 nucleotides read TGTGCCAGCAGCGAGACAGGGGGCCAACAGCCCCAGCATTTT. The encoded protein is CASSETGGQQPQHF.

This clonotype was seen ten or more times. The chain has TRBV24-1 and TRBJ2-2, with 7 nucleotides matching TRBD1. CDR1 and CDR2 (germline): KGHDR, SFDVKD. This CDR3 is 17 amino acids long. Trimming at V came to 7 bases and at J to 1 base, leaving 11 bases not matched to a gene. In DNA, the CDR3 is TGTGCCACCAGCCCCCCACCGGGACAGCTGAACACCGGGGAGCTGTTTTTT. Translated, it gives CATSPPPGQLNTGELFF.

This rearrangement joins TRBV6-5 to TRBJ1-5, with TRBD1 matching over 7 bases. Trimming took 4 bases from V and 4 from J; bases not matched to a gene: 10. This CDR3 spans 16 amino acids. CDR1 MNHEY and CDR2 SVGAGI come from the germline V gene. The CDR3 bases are TGTGCCAGCAGTTCATCGACAGGGTTTTTTAATCAGCCCCAGCATTTT. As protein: CASSSSTGFFNQPQHF.

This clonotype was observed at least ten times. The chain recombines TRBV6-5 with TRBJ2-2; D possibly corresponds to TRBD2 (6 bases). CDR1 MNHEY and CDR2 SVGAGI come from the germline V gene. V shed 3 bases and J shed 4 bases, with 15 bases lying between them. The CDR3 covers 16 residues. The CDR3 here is CASSYTRLGSTGELFF. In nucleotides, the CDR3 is TGTGCCAGCAGTTATACCCGACTAGGGAGCACCGGGGAGCTGTTTTTT.

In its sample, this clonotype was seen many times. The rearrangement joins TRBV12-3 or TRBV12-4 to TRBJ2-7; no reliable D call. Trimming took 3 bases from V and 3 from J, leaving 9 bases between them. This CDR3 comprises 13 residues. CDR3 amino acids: CASSFGLLYEQYF. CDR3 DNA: TGTGCCAGCAGTTTTGGGCTGCTCTACGAGCAGTACTTC.

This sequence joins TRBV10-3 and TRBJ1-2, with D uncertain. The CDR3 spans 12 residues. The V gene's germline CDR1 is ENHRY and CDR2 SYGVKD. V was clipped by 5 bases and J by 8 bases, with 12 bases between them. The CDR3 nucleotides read TGTGCCATCAGTTTGGATCGGAGGGGCTACACCTTC. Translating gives CAISLDRRGYTF.

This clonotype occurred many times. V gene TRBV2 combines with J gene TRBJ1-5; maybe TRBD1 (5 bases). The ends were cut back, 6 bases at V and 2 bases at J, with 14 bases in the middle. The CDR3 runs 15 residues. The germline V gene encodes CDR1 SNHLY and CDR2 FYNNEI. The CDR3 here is CASSTAGKGNQPQHF. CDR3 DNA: TGTGCCAGCAGCACCGCAGGGAAAGGCAATCAGCCCCAGCATTTT.

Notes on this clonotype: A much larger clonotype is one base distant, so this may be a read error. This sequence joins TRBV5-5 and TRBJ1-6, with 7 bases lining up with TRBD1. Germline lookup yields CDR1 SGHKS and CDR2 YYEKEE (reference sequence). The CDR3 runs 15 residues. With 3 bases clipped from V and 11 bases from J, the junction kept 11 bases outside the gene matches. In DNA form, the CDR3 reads TGTGCCAGCAGCTCATACAGGGGATTCGATGCACCCCTCCACTTT. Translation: CASSSYRGFDAPLHF.

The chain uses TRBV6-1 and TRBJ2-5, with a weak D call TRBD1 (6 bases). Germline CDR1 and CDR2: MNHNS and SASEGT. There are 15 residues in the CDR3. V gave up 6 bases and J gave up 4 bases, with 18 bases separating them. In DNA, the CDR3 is TGTGCCAGCAGGTTTTACGACAGGCGCGGAGAGACCCAGTACTTC. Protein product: CASRFYDRRGETQYF.

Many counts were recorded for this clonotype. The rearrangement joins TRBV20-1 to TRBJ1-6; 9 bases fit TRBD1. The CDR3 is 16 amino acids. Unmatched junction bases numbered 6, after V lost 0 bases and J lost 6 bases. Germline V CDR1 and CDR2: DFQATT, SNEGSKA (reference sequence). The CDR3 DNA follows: TGCAGTGCTAGAGACTCGACAGGGGGAACTAATTCACCCCTCCACTTT. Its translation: CSARDSTGGTNSPLHF.